These 21 T cell receptor beta chains came from one sample sequenced in a study of blood T cell repertoires in COVID-19 (dated by TCRdb to the early 2020s). The library was obtained by the immunoSEQ multiplex PCR assay. Sourced from immuneACCESS, this table was stored by TCRdb with only in-frame sequences that have V and J called. A share of the clones is absent; for the studies checked, an unresolved V gene accounts for under half, and the remainder has no known explanation. Recorded for this sample are about 270,000 clones; roughly 86% of them occurred a single time. Approximately 2.5% of the sample is in the top ten clones. Source material: PBMCs or T cells enriched from blood (not recorded which). Receptors originate from a woman younger than 30 who had recovered from COVID-19.

The rearrangement links TRBV2 to TRBJ1-4, with TRBD1 identical over 8 bases. The CDR3 consists of 15 residues. J lost 3 bases, V lost 6 bases, and 6 bases had no gene match. The germline gives CDR1 SNHLY, CDR2 FYNNEI. The CDR3 sequence is CASSLRTGPNEKLFF. The CDR3 nucleotides read TGTGCCAGCAGCCTTAGGACAGGGCCTAATGAAAAACTGTTTTTT.

The chain links TRBV5-6 to TRBJ2-1; 7 nucleotides align to TRBD2. The CDR3 runs 16 residues. V was pared by 0 bases and J by 0 bases, with 3 bases of the junction left unmatched. Germline V gene data show CDR1 as SGHDT and CDR2 as YYEEEE. CDR3 nucleotides: TGTGCCAGCAGCTTGGTGGGCGGGAGCTCCTACAATGAGCAGTTCTTC. As protein: CASSLVGGSSYNEQFF.

The chain uses TRBV5-1 and TRBJ1-4; maybe TRBD1 (6 bases). The germline CDR1 and CDR2 sequences are SGHRS and YFSETQ. Trimming removed 4 bases from V and 10 bases from J, with 17 bases in between. The CDR3 length is 14 residues. The DNA of the CDR3 is TGCGCCAGCAGCCCCGAACAGGGTCTTGGAAAACTGTTTTTT. It translates to CASSPEQGLGKLFF.

This sequence joins TRBV11-3 and TRBJ2-5; weak D call: TRBD2 (5 bases). Germline V gene lookup returns CDR1 SGHNT and CDR2 YENEEA. Trimming removed 2 bases at V and 4 bases at J, with 11 bases between. The CDR3 contains 14 residues. This CDR3 is CASSLSVTRETQYF. The CDR3 bases are TGTGCCAGCAGCTTATCGGTCACTAGAGAGACCCAGTACTTC.

The gene calls are TRBV24-1 and TRBJ2-7; 7 bases map to TRBD1. Germline V gene lookup returns CDR1 KGHDR and CDR2 SFDVKD. Unmatched junction bases numbered 2, after V lost 8 bases and J lost 2 bases. CDR3 size: 12 residues. Here the CDR3 DNA reads TGTGCCACCACGGGACAGCCCTACGAGCAGTACTTC. As protein: CATTGQPYEQYF.

The chain couples TRBV5-1 to TRBJ2-7; 12 positions agree with TRBD1. This CDR3 region has 13 residues. CDR1 and CDR2 from the germline V gene are SGHRS and YFSETQ. V shed 3 bases and J 6 bases; nucleotides not matched to a gene: 1. The CDR3 reads CASSWDRGREQYF. CDR3 DNA: TGCGCCAGCAGCTGGGACAGGGGGCGCGAGCAGTACTTC.

This clone was recorded only once. This same CDR3 is encoded by further DNA sequences in the sample. The rearrangement joins TRBV5-1 to TRBJ1-5, with D unresolved. V was pared by 0 bases and J by 2 bases, with 6 bases between. Germline-derived CDR1 and CDR2 are SGHRS and YFSETQ. This CDR3 contains 14 residues. The CDR3 reads CASSLDGGNQPQHF. CDR3 sequence (DNA): TGCGCCAGCAGCTTGGACGGGGGCAATCAGCCCCAGCATTTT.

This clone has more than one count but fewer than ten. The V gene is TRBV5-4, the J gene TRBJ2-1; D gene ambiguous. Germline lookup yields CDR1 SGHNT and CDR2 YYREEE (reference sequence). The V end lost 0 bases, the J end lost 3 bases, and 10 bases lay between the germline ends. The length of the CDR3 is 15 residues. The CDR3 sequence: CASSLDQQIYNEQFF. In DNA form, the CDR3 reads TGTGCCAGCAGCTTGGACCAACAAATCTACAATGAGCAGTTCTTC.

V gene TRBV11-3 combines with J gene TRBJ2-2; a weak D match, TRBD2 (6 bases). Germline-derived CDR1 and CDR2 are SGHNT and YENEEA. This CDR3 region has 14 residues. Trimming removed 1 base from V and 4 bases from J, with 7 bases in between. The CDR3 sequence: CASSLAGVTGELFF. The CDR3 nucleotides read TGTGCCAGCAGCTTAGCGGGGGTCACCGGGGAGCTGTTTTTT.

The chain has TRBV10-2 and TRBJ2-2, with D tentatively TRBD1 (8 bases). The CDR3 runs to 14 residues. The V end was cut by 6 bases, the J end by 6 bases, with 14 bases between. CDR1 is WSHSY, CDR2 SAAADI, per germline. The CDR3 region has the DNA TGCGCCAGCAGATACAGGGGGGGAGCCGGGGAGCTGTTTTTT. Residues: CASRYRGGAGELFF.

This clone appeared once. The V call is TRBV5-4, the J call TRBJ2-4; 15 bases are shared with TRBD2. This CDR3 is built from 18 residues. The V and J ends lost 4 bases and 7 bases, in that order; junction bases with no gene match: 12. Per the germline V gene, CDR1 is SGHNT and CDR2 is YYREEE (reference sequence). For the CDR3, the DNA is TGTGCCAGCAGCCGGACTAGCGGGAGGGCCTGGGGGAAGAACATTCAGTACTTC. Its translation is CASSRTSGRAWGKNIQYF.

The CDR3 protein is CASSTPGQGAGGYTF. CDR3 DNA: TGTGCCAGCAGCACGCCCGGACAGGGGGCAGGGGGCTACACCTTC. The chain uses TRBV13 and TRBJ1-2, with TRBD1 identical over 11 bases. This CDR3 has 15 residues. The germline CDR1 and CDR2 sequences are PRHDT and FYEKMQ (reference sequence). J gave up 8 bases and V 5 bases, and 10 bases lay outside the gene matches.

A few counts support this clone. The chain links TRBV9 to TRBJ1-2; a weak D match, TRBD1 (6 bases). V lost 4 bases, J lost 4 bases, and 20 bases lay in between. The length of the CDR3 is 16 residues. Germline V gene data show CDR1 as SGDLS and CDR2 as YYNGEE. The CDR3 loop is CASSSMVWGHLYGYTF. CDR3 sequence (DNA): TGTGCCAGCAGCTCAATGGTGTGGGGGCACCTCTATGGCTACACCTTC.

This rearrangement joins TRBV29-1 to TRBJ2-7, with a tentative D call TRBD1 (6 bases). Trimming removed 6 bases from V and 0 bases from J, with 12 bases in between. Germline CDR1 and CDR2: SQVTM and ANQGSEA. This CDR3 is 13 amino acids long. In nucleotides, the CDR3 is TGCAGCGTATGGACAGTAGACTCCTACGAGCAGTACTTC. It specifies CSVWTVDSYEQYF.

The chain couples TRBV30 to TRBJ1-2; 7 bases fit TRBD1. This CDR3 is 13 amino acids long. Trimming removed 3 bases from V and 6 bases from J; junction bases left unmatched: 7. The germline gives CDR1 GTSNPN, CDR2 SVGIG (reference sequence). The CDR3 loop is CAWRAGGKNGYTF. DNA for the CDR3: TGTGCCTGGAGGGCAGGGGGAAAGAATGGCTACACCTTC. The full variable domain, in which reference TRBV30 and TRBJ1-2 provide the parts outside the CDR3, is SQTIHQWPATLVQPVGSPLSLECTVEGTSNPNLYWYRQAAGRGLQLLFYSVGIGQISSEVPQNLSASRPQDRQFILSSKKLLLSDSGFYLCAWRAGGKNGYTFGSGTRLTVV.

J is TRBJ1-6 and V is TRBV7-3; 7 bases line up with TRBD1. The V gene end was trimmed by 5 bases and the J gene end by 10 bases; junction bases not matched to a gene: 8. The CDR3 spans 14 residues. Germline CDR1 is SGHTA and CDR2 is FQGTGA. The CDR3 nucleotides are TGTGCCAGCAGCGAAAGGACAGGCGGCTCACCCCTCCACTTT. Its protein product is CASSERTGGSPLHF.

V gene TRBV11-3 combines with J gene TRBJ2-1; 10 nucleotides agree with TRBD1. Unmatched junction bases numbered 13, after V lost 6 bases and J lost 8 bases. In germline, CDR1 is SGHNT, CDR2 YENEEA. The CDR3 contains 16 residues. The CDR3 here is CASSPLSGTGVDEQFF. The CDR3 nucleotides read TGTGCCAGCAGTCCCCTTTCCGGGACAGGGGTCGATGAGCAGTTCTTC.

The chain carries TRBV7-2 and TRBJ1-2; D is ambiguous. Germline values: CDR1 SGHTA, CDR2 FQGNSA. The CDR3 length is 13 residues. Between the trimmed V and J ends, which lost 5 bases and 8 bases, there was a span of 15 bases. The CDR3 DNA follows: TGTGCCAGCAGCGTTTCCGGGAACAAAGGCTACACCTTC. It specifies CASSVSGNKGYTF.

This chain joins TRBV25-1 and TRBJ1-6; possible D gene TRBD1, 6 bases. There are 14 residues in the CDR3. Deletions cut 0 bases from V and 15 bases from J, with 15 bases between. Looked up from germline, CDR1 is MGHDK and CDR2 is SYGVNS. CDR3 sequence (DNA): TGTGCCAGCAGTGAATATGGGGCGTGGGACATCCTCCACTTT. Amino acids: CASSEYGAWDILHF.

The chain couples TRBV10-3 to TRBJ1-2; D is undetermined. The germline gives CDR1 ENHRY, CDR2 SYGVKD. The CDR3 consists of 16 residues. Trimming shortened V by 0 bases and J by 0 bases, and 11 bases separated the two germline ends. The CDR3 sequence: CAISESAELTNYGYTF. In DNA form, the CDR3 reads TGTGCCATCAGTGAGTCGGCCGAACTAACTAACTATGGCTACACCTTC.

The chain joins TRBV4-3 to TRBJ1-1, with 7 bases that match TRBD1. J gave up 1 base and V 1 base, and 3 bases lay outside the gene matches. The CDR3 sequence is 15 residues long. Germline CDR1 reads LGHNA; CDR2 reads YSLEER. Here the CDR3 DNA reads TGCGCCAGCAGCCAAGGTACAGGGGCGAACACTGAAGCTTTCTTT. It specifies CASSQGTGANTEAFF.